This TCR beta chain was recorded in a study of shared clonotypes between healthy human individuals. Study at large: CD4 naive and CD4 memory each took three plates per donor, while CD8 naive took two and CD8 memory one. General study points: Despite large depth, sorted-subset datasets appeared incompletely sequenced.

Memory CD4+ cells were the fraction left after CD45RA+ naive selection. To note about this clone: Antigen: not known. Other DNA sequences in the same sample also yield this CDR3.

The data were produced by immunoSEQ multiplex PCR, yet TCRdb's version contains in-frame clones alone and is incomplete. Of 2 million to 3 million clones listed, approximately 93% were seen once; the top ten hold approximately 0.35%. Sequencing was performed on naive CD4+ T cells from PBMCs. Subset noted: CD45RA+ positively selected. This sequence originates from a man between 18 and 35 years old in good health. Some clones in this sample may be carry-over from other donors' samples.

The CDR3 DNA reads as TGCGCCAGCAGCTTAGGACAGGGGGCTGGTCAGCCCCAGCATTTT. Residues: CASSLGQGAGQPQHF. This chain joins TRBV5-1 and TRBJ1-5; 11 bases are a match to TRBD1. V trimming: 2 bases; J trimming: 6 bases; junction bases outside the gene matches: 4. CDR1 and CDR2 (germline): SGHRS, YFSETQ. This CDR3 has 15 amino acids.